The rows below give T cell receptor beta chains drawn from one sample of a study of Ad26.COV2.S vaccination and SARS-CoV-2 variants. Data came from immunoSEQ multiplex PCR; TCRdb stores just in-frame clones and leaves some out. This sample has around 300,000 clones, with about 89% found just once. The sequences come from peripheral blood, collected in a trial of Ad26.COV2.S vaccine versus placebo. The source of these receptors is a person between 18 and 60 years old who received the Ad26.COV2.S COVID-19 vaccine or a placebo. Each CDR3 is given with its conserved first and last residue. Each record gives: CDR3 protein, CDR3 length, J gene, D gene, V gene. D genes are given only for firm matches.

CDR3aa: CAWRQGLTYEQYF
len: 13
j_gene: TRBJ2-7
d_gene: TRBD1
v_gene: TRBV30

CDR3aa: CASSLRVTSEAFF
len: 13
j_gene: TRBJ1-1
d_gene: NA
v_gene: TRBV27

CDR3aa: CASSLAGLANEQFF
len: 14
j_gene: TRBJ2-1
d_gene: TRBD2
v_gene: TRBV19

CDR3aa: CSASRQGPLDTQYF
len: 14
j_gene: TRBJ2-3
d_gene: NA
v_gene: TRBV20-1

CDR3aa: CASSNTLAGDAGYTDTQYF
len: 19
j_gene: TRBJ2-3
d_gene: NA
v_gene: TRBV21-1

CDR3aa: CASGRQANTGELFF
len: 14
j_gene: TRBJ2-2
d_gene: NA
v_gene: TRBV2

CDR3aa: CASSIGRGSPSKETQYF
len: 17
j_gene: TRBJ2-5
d_gene: NA
v_gene: TRBV19

CDR3aa: CSVEDWGGQGYTF
len: 13
j_gene: TRBJ1-2
d_gene: NA
v_gene: TRBV29-1

CDR3aa: CASSVESRWGYGYTF
len: 15
j_gene: TRBJ1-2
d_gene: NA
v_gene: TRBV9

CDR3aa: CASSLSGTSAYNEQFF
len: 16
j_gene: TRBJ2-1
d_gene: TRBD2
v_gene: TRBV5-1

CDR3aa: CASSPREGANEAFF
len: 14
j_gene: TRBJ1-1
d_gene: TRBD1
v_gene: TRBV5-1

CDR3aa: CASSLVSGTSNQPQHF
len: 16
j_gene: TRBJ1-5
d_gene: NA
v_gene: TRBV7-2

CDR3aa: CASSRLVAHHEQFF
len: 14
j_gene: TRBJ2-1
d_gene: NA
v_gene: TRBV14

CDR3aa: CASSLGRFESDTQYF
len: 15
j_gene: TRBJ2-3
d_gene: NA
v_gene: TRBV7-9

CDR3aa: CASSLEMGSSYNEQFF
len: 16
j_gene: TRBJ2-1
d_gene: NA
v_gene: TRBV11-2

CDR3aa: CASSQHRDGWRGTEAFF
len: 17
j_gene: TRBJ1-1
d_gene: NA
v_gene: TRBV14

CDR3aa: CASSLVEAGFYGYTF
len: 15
j_gene: TRBJ1-2
d_gene: NA
v_gene: TRBV5-6

CDR3aa: CASSPGTVNTGELFF
len: 15
j_gene: TRBJ2-2
d_gene: NA
v_gene: TRBV5-4

CDR3aa: CASSSVQGRGGYTF
len: 14
j_gene: TRBJ1-2
d_gene: TRBD1
v_gene: TRBV11-2

CDR3aa: CASSYPGTGLGYTF
len: 14
j_gene: TRBJ1-2
d_gene: TRBD1
v_gene: TRBV6-5

CDR3aa: CASSQDVAVRPNTGELFF
len: 18
j_gene: TRBJ2-2
d_gene: NA
v_gene: TRBV4-1

CDR3aa: CASSQGPGSYNEQFF
len: 15
j_gene: TRBJ2-1
d_gene: NA
v_gene: TRBV3-1/TRBV3-2

CDR3aa: CASSPGTEAFF
len: 11
j_gene: TRBJ1-1
d_gene: NA
v_gene: TRBV18

CDR3aa: CAISETADNYGYTF
len: 14
j_gene: TRBJ1-2
d_gene: NA
v_gene: TRBV10-3

CDR3aa: CASSLSLAGAGNEQFF
len: 16
j_gene: TRBJ2-1
d_gene: NA
v_gene: TRBV27

CDR3aa: CASSLSPDQGIINEQFF
len: 17
j_gene: TRBJ2-1
d_gene: NA
v_gene: TRBV27

CDR3aa: CASSRRLAGTYNEQFF
len: 16
j_gene: TRBJ2-1
d_gene: TRBD2
v_gene: TRBV18

CDR3aa: CASSMGQGAEVLHF
len: 14
j_gene: TRBJ1-6
d_gene: TRBD1
v_gene: TRBV19

CDR3aa: CASSLGWTGGSGELFF
len: 16
j_gene: TRBJ2-2
d_gene: TRBD1
v_gene: TRBV7-8

CDR3aa: CASSLEPPGTGAFNQPQHF
len: 19
j_gene: TRBJ1-5
d_gene: TRBD1
v_gene: TRBV11-3

CDR3aa: CSVVTIMTEAFF
len: 12
j_gene: TRBJ1-1
d_gene: NA
v_gene: TRBV29-1

CDR3aa: CAWSVRWVQGERTKIYEQYF
len: 20
j_gene: TRBJ2-7
d_gene: NA
v_gene: TRBV30

CDR3aa: CASSPTGTYEQYF
len: 13
j_gene: TRBJ2-7
d_gene: NA
v_gene: TRBV6-5

CDR3aa: CASSPGPTGELFF
len: 13
j_gene: TRBJ2-2
d_gene: NA
v_gene: TRBV18

CDR3aa: CASSSTGDSDEKLFF
len: 15
j_gene: TRBJ1-4
d_gene: TRBD1
v_gene: TRBV7-2

CDR3aa: CASSSQGTGYEQYF
len: 14
j_gene: TRBJ2-7
d_gene: TRBD1
v_gene: TRBV7-9

CDR3aa: CASSAHLGQGHNYGYTF
len: 17
j_gene: TRBJ1-2
d_gene: TRBD1
v_gene: TRBV9

CDR3aa: CASRPPGQNTEAFF
len: 14
j_gene: TRBJ1-1
d_gene: NA
v_gene: TRBV12-2

CDR3aa: CASSLDEDTQYF
len: 12
j_gene: TRBJ2-3
d_gene: NA
v_gene: TRBV11-2

CDR3aa: CASSPLDKNIQYF
len: 13
j_gene: TRBJ2-4
d_gene: NA
v_gene: TRBV18

CDR3aa: CASSPLLAGGPSSYNEQFF
len: 19
j_gene: TRBJ2-1
d_gene: TRBD2
v_gene: TRBV28

CDR3aa: CASSLGGLNTEAFF
len: 14
j_gene: TRBJ1-1
d_gene: NA
v_gene: TRBV28

CDR3aa: CASSPTGVQETQYF
len: 14
j_gene: TRBJ2-5
d_gene: TRBD1
v_gene: TRBV5-4

CDR3aa: CASSQEEQGAYLNYGYTF
len: 18
j_gene: TRBJ1-2
d_gene: TRBD1
v_gene: TRBV4-2

CDR3aa: CASSHNARGDTEAFF
len: 15
j_gene: TRBJ1-1
d_gene: NA
v_gene: TRBV27

CDR3aa: CASSATQGAGETQYF
len: 15
j_gene: TRBJ2-5
d_gene: TRBD1
v_gene: TRBV9

CDR3aa: CASSPRKTGNGGYTF
len: 15
j_gene: TRBJ1-2
d_gene: NA
v_gene: TRBV18

CDR3aa: CASSFGTAGFGANVLTF
len: 17
j_gene: TRBJ2-6
d_gene: NA
v_gene: TRBV5-4

CDR3aa: CASSLGRGRGDTGELFF
len: 17
j_gene: TRBJ2-2
d_gene: NA
v_gene: TRBV27

CDR3aa: CASSLLSAGPNAEKLFF
len: 17
j_gene: TRBJ1-4
d_gene: NA
v_gene: TRBV5-5

CDR3aa: CASSLYQGTALNTEAFF
len: 17
j_gene: TRBJ1-1
d_gene: TRBD1
v_gene: TRBV27

CDR3aa: CASSLDEFTDTQYF
len: 14
j_gene: TRBJ2-3
d_gene: NA
v_gene: TRBV7-7

CDR3aa: CASSESRTISGNTIYF
len: 16
j_gene: TRBJ1-3
d_gene: NA
v_gene: TRBV2

CDR3aa: CASSLSGGETQYF
len: 13
j_gene: TRBJ2-5
d_gene: TRBD2
v_gene: TRBV7-9

CDR3aa: CASGTLLMNTEAFF
len: 14
j_gene: TRBJ1-1
d_gene: NA
v_gene: TRBV6-5